This T cell receptor beta chain was sequenced during a study of cytomegalovirus exposure and HLA in healthy donors. Study context: HLA-typed donors were the source of about 81 million unique TCRs held in an early data release.

General study results and limits: Earlier results showed most TCR beta V segments being productive about 90% or about 30% of the time.

Germline V gene data show CDR1 as MNHEY and CDR2 as SMNVEV (reference sequence). CDR3 length: 15 amino acids. Unmatched junction bases numbered 8, after V lost 3 bases and J lost 4 bases. With 60 Vbeta and 13 Jbeta primers, the PCR was carried out. Sequenced by immunoSEQ multiplex PCR; TCRdb stores in-frame clones only, minus some. The sample records 170,000 or so clones, 80% being singletons. Turning to this clone: Its antigen is unidentified.

The specimen sequenced was PBMCs. J is TRBJ2-7 and V is TRBV27; TRBD2 agrees at 8 bases. The TCR originated in a boy between 5 and 17 years old in good health and CMV-seronegative. The chain's CDR3 is CASSFTGGGLYEQYF. The CDR3 coding sequence is TGTGCCAGCAGTTTTACGGGGGGGGGTCTTTACGAGCAGTACTTC.